These 16 T cell receptor beta chains originate from one sample sequenced in a study of blood T cell repertoires in COVID-19. Data came from immunoSEQ multiplex PCR; TCRdb stores just in-frame clones and leaves some out. The profile shows 200,000 to 300,000 clones, around 83% of them singletons. Input material: peripheral blood. These receptors all come from a woman aged 80 or over with acute or convalescent COVID-19.

The chain links TRBV12-3 or TRBV12-4 to TRBJ2-7; the match to TRBD1 covers 7 bases. The trim removed 6 bases at V and 5 bases at J, leaving 7 bases unmatched. This CDR3 region has 13 residues. This chain's CDR3 is CASRPTGTHEQYF. As DNA, the CDR3 is TGTGCCAGCAGACCGACAGGGACCCACGAGCAGTACTTC.

The J gene is TRBJ1-3, the V gene TRBV3-1 (or the pseudogene TRBV3-2); D is unresolved. CDR1 and CDR2 (germline): LGHDT, YNNKEL (reference sequence). The CDR3 spans 15 residues. V was shortened by 2 bases and J by 0 bases, with 8 bases between the two germline ends. CDR3 nucleotide sequence: TGTGCCAGCAGCCAACTGCGGGCCTCTGGAAACACCATATATTTT. It encodes CASSQLRASGNTIYF.

This clone occurred once. J is TRBJ1-5 and V is TRBV2; TRBD1 matches at 8 bases. The CDR3 runs to 13 residues. V shed 6 bases and J 5 bases; nucleotides not matched to a gene: 3. Germline CDR1 is SNHLY and CDR2 is FYNNEI. The CDR3: CASSVDRDQPQHF. In DNA form, the CDR3 reads TGTGCCAGCAGCGTGGACAGGGATCAGCCCCAGCATTTT. Full variable domain (outside the CDR3, taken from reference TRBV2 and TRBJ1-5): EPEVTQTPSHQVTQMGQEVILRCVPISNHLYFYWYRQILGQKVEFLVSFYNNEISEKSEIFDDQFSVERPDGSNFTLKIRSTKLEDSAMYFCASSVDRDQPQHFGDGTRLSIL.

V gene TRBV18 combines with J gene TRBJ1-6; 11 bases match TRBD1. With V trimmed by 6 bases and J by 4 bases, 11 bases remained unmatched. Germline-derived CDR1 and CDR2 are KGHSH and LQKENI. The CDR3 sequence is 18 residues long. CDR3 residues: CASSPPGTGGGYNSPLHF. The DNA for the CDR3 is TGTGCCAGCTCCCCCCCCGGGACAGGGGGTGGTTATAATTCACCCCTCCACTTT.

The chain links TRBV18 to TRBJ2-6; TRBD1 is a possible D gene (5 bases). The CDR3 consists of 15 residues. Trimming pared 2 bases from V and 4 bases from J, leaving 9 bases between. Germline V gene data show CDR1 as KGHSH and CDR2 as LQKENI. CDR3 DNA sequence: TGTGCCAGCTCACCAGACAGAACCGGGGCCAACGTCCTGACTTTC. This encodes CASSPDRTGANVLTF.

This chain uses TRBV6-1 with TRBJ2-7, with D hard to call. Trimming took 2 bases from V and 6 from J, leaving 11 bases between them. This CDR3 has 13 amino acids. Germline V gene sequence: CDR1 MNHNS, CDR2 SASEGT. The CDR3 sequence: CASSETLLFEQYF. Written as DNA, the CDR3 is TGTGCCAGCAGTGAAACCCTTCTATTCGAGCAGTACTTC.

CDR3 DNA sequence: TGTGCCAGCAGCTTGGAGGTCCGACTCACCTCCTATGGCTACACCTTC. Its translation is CASSLEVRLTSYGYTF. The chain carries TRBV5-5 and TRBJ1-2; D remains ambiguous. The CDR3 has 16 amino acids. Trimming pared 0 bases from V and 4 bases from J, leaving 16 bases between. Germline-derived CDR1 and CDR2 are SGHKS and YYEKEE (reference sequence).

CDR3 sequence (DNA): TGTGCCAGCAGTACGGACAGGGGAGGAAACATTCAGTACTTC. Protein sequence: CASSTDRGGNIQYF. This chain uses TRBV6-2 or TRBV6-3 with TRBJ2-4; 9 bases map to TRBD1. The J segment lost 6 bases and the V segment lost 5 bases, leaving 5 bases of the junction unmatched. The CDR3 is 14 amino acids. CDR1 is MNHEY and CDR2 is SVGEGT in the germline V gene.

This clone was detected only once. The chain links TRBV10-1 to TRBJ2-7; D remains unclear. Germline lookup yields CDR1 WNHNN and CDR2 SYGVQD (reference sequence). The V end lost 2 bases, the J end lost 2 bases, and 10 bases lay between the germline ends. The CDR3 sequence is 14 residues long. CDR3 DNA: TGCGCCAGCAGTGAGGTTTTCAGAACCTACGAGCAGTACTTC. Encoded protein: CASSEVFRTYEQYF.

The gene calls are TRBV20-1 and TRBJ2-2; TRBD2 matches 10 bases. Germline lookup yields CDR1 DFQATT and CDR2 SNEGSKA (reference sequence). The CDR3 is 16 residues long. Unmatched junction bases numbered 9, after V lost 3 bases and J lost 5 bases. This CDR3 reads CSASQAGGPGTGELFF. Here the CDR3 DNA reads TGCAGTGCTAGTCAAGCGGGGGGGCCGGGGACCGGGGAGCTGTTTTTT.

This rearrangement joins TRBV7-9 to TRBJ1-4; 7 bases align to TRBD1. V trimming: 3 bases; J trimming: 6 bases; junction bases outside the gene matches: 7. The CDR3 loop spans 15 amino acids. Per the germline V gene, CDR1 is SEHNR and CDR2 is FQNEAQ (reference sequence). CDR3 in DNA: TGTGCCAGCAGCTTCCGCCAGGGGGGCGATGAAAAACTGTTTTTT. Translation gives CASSFRQGGDEKLFF.

The gene calls are TRBV18 and TRBJ2-5, with D possibly TRBD2 on 5 matching bases. This CDR3 contains 14 residues. With 2 bases removed from V and 5 bases from J, the gap between germline ends came to 12 bases. Germline-derived CDR1 and CDR2 are KGHSH and LQKENI. Here the CDR3 reads CASSPIGSGETQYF. CDR3 DNA sequence: TGTGCCAGCTCACCAATAGGCTCGGGGGAGACCCAGTACTTC. The full variable domain, in which reference TRBV18 and TRBJ2-5 provide the parts outside the CDR3, is NAGVMQNPRHLVRRRGQEARLRCSPMKGHSHVYWYRQLPEEGLKFMVYLQKENIIDESGMPKERFSAEFPKEGPSILRIQQVVRGDSAAYFCASSPIGSGETQYFGPGTRLLVL.

The chain carries TRBV29-1 and TRBJ1-2, with 7 bases lining up with TRBD1. The trim removed 7 bases at V and 3 bases at J, leaving 5 bases unmatched. The CDR3 is 12 amino acids. Germline lookup yields CDR1 SQVTM and CDR2 ANQGSEA. The CDR3 DNA reads TGCAGCGCCCGGGACAGCGACTATGGCTACACCTTC. Amino acids: CSARDSDYGYTF.

A few counts support this clone. The chain is built from TRBV7-8 and TRBJ1-1, with 7 positions matching TRBD1. V dropped 3 bases and J dropped 3; count of bases not matched to a gene: 10. The germline gives CDR1 SGHVS, CDR2 FQNEAQ. The CDR3 consists of 16 residues. The CDR3, as DNA: TGTGCCAGCAGCTTCTACAGGGGAAGGTTGGACACTGAAGCTTTCTTT. As protein: CASSFYRGRLDTEAFF. The complete variable domain, with remaining parts taken from reference TRBV7-8 and TRBJ1-1, reads GAGVSQSPRYKVAKRGQDVALRCDPISGHVSLFWYQQALGQGPEFLTYFQNEAQLDKSGLPSDRFFAERPEGSVSTLKIQRTQQEDSAVYLCASSFYRGRLDTEAFFGQGTRLTVV.

The genes are TRBV18 and TRBJ2-5; possibly TRBD2 for D (7 bases). CDR3 size: 14 residues. The V end lost 3 bases, the J end lost 5 bases, and 13 bases lay between the germline ends. Germline V CDR1 and CDR2: KGHSH, LQKENI. Here the CDR3 reads CASSPGGGVETQYF. Written as DNA, the CDR3 is TGTGCCAGCTCACCTGGGGGGGGCGTGGAGACCCAGTACTTC.

The chain has TRBV29-1 and TRBJ2-3; tentatively, D is TRBD1 (5 bases). Trimming removed 5 bases from V and 0 bases from J, with 9 bases in between. Germline assignment: CDR1 SQVTM and CDR2 ANQGSEA. This CDR3 is 13 amino acids long. DNA of the CDR3: TGCAGCGTTCGACAGACTAGCACAGATACGCAGTATTTT. Its protein product is CSVRQTSTDTQYF.